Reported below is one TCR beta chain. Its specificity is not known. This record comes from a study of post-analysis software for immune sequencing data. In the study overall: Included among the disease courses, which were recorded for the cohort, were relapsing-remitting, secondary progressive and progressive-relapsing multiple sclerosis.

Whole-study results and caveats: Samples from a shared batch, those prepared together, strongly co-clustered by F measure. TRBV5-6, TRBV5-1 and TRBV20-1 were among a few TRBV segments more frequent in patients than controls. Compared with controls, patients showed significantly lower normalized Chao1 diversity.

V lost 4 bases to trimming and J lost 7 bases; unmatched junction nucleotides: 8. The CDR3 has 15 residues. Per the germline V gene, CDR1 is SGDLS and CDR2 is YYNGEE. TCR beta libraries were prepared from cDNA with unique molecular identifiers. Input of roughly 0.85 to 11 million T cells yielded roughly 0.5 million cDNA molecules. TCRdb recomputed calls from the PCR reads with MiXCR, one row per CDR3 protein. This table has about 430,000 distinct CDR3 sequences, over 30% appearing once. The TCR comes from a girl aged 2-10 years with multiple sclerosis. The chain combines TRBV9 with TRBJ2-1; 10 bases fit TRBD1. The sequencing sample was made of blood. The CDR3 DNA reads TGTGCCAGCAGCCCCCAGGGACAGGGGAGGAATGAGCAGTTCTTC. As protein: CASSPQGQGRNEQFF. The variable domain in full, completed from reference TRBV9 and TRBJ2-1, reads DSGVTQTPKHLITATGQRVTLRCSPRSGDLSVYWYQQSLDQGLQFLIQYYNGEERAKGNILERFSAQQFPDLHSELNLSSLELGDSALYFCASSPQGQGRNEQFFGPGTRLTVL.